Sequencing of this T cell receptor beta chain was carried out in a study of blood T cell repertoires in COVID-19. Overall study context: There were acute and convalescent COVID-19 samples, and they came from the United States, Italy and Spain. From T cells, B-cell-depleted T cells, or PBMCs came the material, which was cDNA or gDNA.

This clone has only one observation. In the authors' methods: Amplification from reference gene primers served as the basis for estimated nucleated cell counts. Some clones are missing from TCRdb's copy, which holds only in-frame ones; the method was immunoSEQ multiplex PCR. V, J and clone size derive from that table, while D and trimming were established from the DNA sequence. This sample yields 90,000 to 120,000 clones, of which roughly 90% are seen a single time; roughly 6.5% belongs to the top ten. This CDR3 contains 14 residues. Germline V gene data show CDR1 as SNHLY and CDR2 as FYNNEI. With 9 bases clipped from V and 3 bases from J, the junction kept 9 bases outside the gene matches.

The TCR was taken from a woman aged 55-69 years with acute or convalescent COVID-19. What was sequenced was peripheral blood. The rearrangement joins TRBV2 to TRBJ1-2, with 8 bases lining up with TRBD1. CDR3 region: CARKQGETDYGYTF. The CDR3 nucleotides read TGTGCCAGGAAACAGGGGGAAACGGACTATGGCTACACCTTC.